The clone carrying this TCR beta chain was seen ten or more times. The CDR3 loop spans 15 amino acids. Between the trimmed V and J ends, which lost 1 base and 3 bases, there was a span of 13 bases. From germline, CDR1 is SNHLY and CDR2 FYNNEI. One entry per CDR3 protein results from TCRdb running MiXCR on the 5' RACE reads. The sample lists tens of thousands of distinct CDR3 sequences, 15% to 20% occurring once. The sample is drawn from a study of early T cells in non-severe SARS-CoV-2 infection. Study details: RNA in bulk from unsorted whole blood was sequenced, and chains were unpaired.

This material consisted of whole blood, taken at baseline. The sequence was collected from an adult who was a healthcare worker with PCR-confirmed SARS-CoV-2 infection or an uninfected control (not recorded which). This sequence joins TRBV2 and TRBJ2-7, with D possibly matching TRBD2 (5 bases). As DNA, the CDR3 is TGTGCCAGCAGTGAAGGTAATAGCGTCTTCTACGAGCAGTACTTC. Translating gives CASSEGNSVFYEQYF.